Below are 30 T cell receptor beta chains sequenced from a single sample in a study of cytomegalovirus exposure and HLA in healthy donors. Libraries were prepared by immunoSEQ multiplex PCR; TCRdb keeps only in-frame clonotypes and omits some of them. The repertoire includes 260,000 or so clones, 90% of them detected once, and around 3.1% sits in the top ten. Sequenced input: PBMCs. The receptors were gathered from a woman aged 25 to 39 in good health and CMV-seronegative.

This clone was observed a single time. The chain joins TRBV18 to TRBJ1-4; D is ambiguous. The CDR3 runs 15 residues. Trimming shortened V by 6 bases and J by 1 base, and 12 bases separated the two germline ends. Germline CDR1 KGHSH, CDR2 LQKENI. Here the CDR3 DNA reads TGTGCCAGCTCTCGAACCCAGATAACTAATGAAAAACTGTTTTTT. Translating it yields CASSRTQITNEKLFF.

J is TRBJ1-1 and V is TRBV29-1, with 10 bases identical to TRBD1. Germline V gives CDR1 SQVTM, CDR2 ANQGSEA. Trimming took 7 bases from V and 5 from J; bases not matched to a gene: 7. The CDR3 has 13 residues. DNA for the CDR3: TGCAGCGCCAAGACAGGGGGCGCAACTGAAGCTTTCTTT. Its protein product is CSAKTGGATEAFF.

This clone was seen a single time. The chain employs TRBV11-3 and TRBJ2-1; D is uncertain. The CDR3 spans 12 residues. Germline CDR1 and CDR2: SGHNT and YENEEA. The V end lost 5 bases, the J end lost 12 bases, and 14 bases lay between the germline ends. CDR3 amino acids: CASSQRNPRQFF. CDR3 DNA sequence: TGTGCCAGCAGCCAAAGAAACCCCAGGCAGTTCTTC.

The chain links TRBV27 to TRBJ2-1, with D unresolved. The germline V and J ends were trimmed by 2 bases and 4 bases, with 15 bases remaining between them. In germline, CDR1 is MNHEY, CDR2 SMNVEV (reference sequence). The CDR3 is 16 residues long. CDR3 nucleotide sequence: TGTGCCAGCAGTTTACGTGCAGGTACGCTTTACAATGAGCAGTTCTTC. As protein: CASSLRAGTLYNEQFF.

The gene calls are TRBV6-1 and TRBJ2-5; D is ambiguous. The CDR3 is 12 amino acids. Trimming removed 2 bases from V and 5 bases from J, with 6 bases in between. Per germline, CDR1 MNHNS and CDR2 SASEGT. CDR3 loop: CASSENLETQYF. The CDR3 DNA reads TGTGCCAGCAGTGAAAATCTGGAGACCCAGTACTTC.

The sample holds one count of this clone. The V gene is TRBV5-6, the J gene TRBJ2-1; D might be TRBD1 (7 bases). This CDR3 has 13 amino acids. With 4 bases removed from V and 7 bases from J, the gap between germline ends came to 12 bases. Germline V gives CDR1 SGHDT, CDR2 YYEEEE. The CDR3 loop reads CASSPAGGNEQFF. In DNA form, the CDR3 reads TGTGCCAGCAGCCCGGCAGGGGGGAATGAGCAGTTCTTC. Full variable domain (missing parts from reference TRBV5-6 and TRBJ2-1): DAGVTQSPTHLIKTRGQQVTLRCSPKSGHDTVSWYQQALGQGPQFIFQYYEEEERQRGNFPDRFSGHQFPNYSSELNVNALLLGDSALYLCASSPAGGNEQFFGPGTRLTVL.

In nucleotides, the CDR3 is TGTGCCAGCAATCTAGCGGGAGGGGGGGATGAGCAGTTCTTC. Translated, it gives CASNLAGGGDEQFF. V gene TRBV25-1 combines with J gene TRBJ2-1; TRBD2 matches 12 bases. Germline CDR1 is MGHDK and CDR2 is SYGVNS. CDR3 length: 14 residues. Trimming cost V 7 bases and J 8 bases; bases outside gene matches: 6.

V usage is TRBV27 and J usage is TRBJ2-7, with D maybe TRBD2 (5 bases). CDR1 and CDR2 from the germline V gene are MNHEY and SMNVEV (reference sequence). The length of the CDR3 is 13 residues. V was trimmed by 5 bases and J by 3 bases, leaving 11 bases between them. The CDR3 nucleotides are TGTGCCAGCAGTGGACGGGCGGGCTACGAGCAGTACTTC. Translation gives CASSGRAGYEQYF.

This clone was picked up one time. The chain has TRBV6-5 and TRBJ2-1; D could derive from TRBD1 or TRBD2 (6 bases each). V was cut by 6 bases and J by 8 bases, with 17 bases left in between. The germline V gene has CDR1 MNHEY and CDR2 SVGAGI. The length of the CDR3 is 14 residues. The CDR3 region is CASRDLGGEDEQFF. The CDR3 nucleotides read TGTGCCAGCAGGGACCTCGGGGGCGAAGATGAGCAGTTCTTC.

In its sample, this clone was seen once. The V call is TRBV4-3, the J call TRBJ2-1, with 9 positions matching TRBD2. This CDR3 spans 15 amino acids. The ends lost 5 bases at V and 3 bases at J; junction bases unmatched: 5. Germline-derived CDR1 and CDR2 are LGHNA and YSLEER. The CDR3 nucleotides are TGCGCCAGCAGCGCGCGGGAGGGCGTCTACAATGAGCAGTTCTTC. Translated, it gives CASSAREGVYNEQFF.

The chain couples TRBV28 to TRBJ2-1; the D gene is possibly TRBD2 (5 bases). The CDR3 loop spans 14 amino acids. Trimming cost V 3 bases and J 8 bases, with 14 bases left between them. Per the germline V gene, CDR1 is MDHEN and CDR2 is SYDVKM. This CDR3 is CASSFEGGSYEQFF. CDR3 DNA: TGTGCCAGCAGTTTTGAGGGTGGGTCATATGAGCAGTTCTTC.

The chain uses TRBV7-8 and TRBJ2-7; 14 positions agree with TRBD2. V dropped 6 bases and J dropped 4; count of bases not matched to a gene: 5. The germline V gene has CDR1 SGHVS and CDR2 FQNEAQ. The CDR3 sequence is 15 residues long. CDR3 protein: CASRSGTSGSYEQYF. In nucleotides, the CDR3 is TGTGCCAGCAGATCCGGGACTAGCGGGAGTTACGAGCAGTACTTC.

This chain links TRBV7-2 with TRBJ2-7, with 9 bases fitting TRBD1. CDR1 and CDR2 from the germline V gene are SGHTA and FQGNSA. With V trimmed by 1 base and J by 3 bases, 4 bases remained unmatched. This CDR3 has 15 residues. This CDR3 is CASSLEGTGIYEQYF. CDR3 DNA: TGTGCCAGCAGCTTAGAAGGGACAGGGATCTACGAGCAGTACTTC.

As regards this clone: This sample includes further DNA sequences coding for the same CDR3. V and J are TRBV27 and TRBJ1-5; D is undetermined. The V gene's germline CDR1 is MNHEY and CDR2 SMNVEV (reference sequence). The CDR3 is 13 amino acids. V was trimmed by 3 bases and J by 3 bases, leaving 6 bases between them. The CDR3 bases are TGTGCCAGCAGTTTGTCACCCAATCAGCCCCAGCATTTT. Translation: CASSLSPNQPQHF.

This rearrangement joins TRBV15 to TRBJ2-2, with D unclear. The CDR3 covers 16 residues. Germline V lookup: CDR1 LNHNV, CDR2 YYDKDF (reference sequence). Deletions cut 5 bases from V and 3 bases from J, with 16 bases between. CDR3 in DNA: TGTGCCACCAGCGAGAGGAAGGGATCGGACACCGGGGAGCTGTTTTTT. This encodes CATSERKGSDTGELFF.

J is TRBJ2-7 and V is TRBV4-2; possibly TRBD1 for D (6 bases). This CDR3 has 15 amino acids. V lost 1 base and J 1 base, leaving 11 bases between the germline ends. From germline, CDR1 is LGHNA and CDR2 YNFKEQ. CDR3 loop: CASSQAAGVSYEQYF. The CDR3 nucleotides are TGTGCCAGCAGCCAAGCGGCAGGGGTATCCTACGAGCAGTACTTC.

The CDR3, as DNA: TGTGCCAGCAGCTCGGGACTAGCCTACGAGCAGTACTTC. This codes for CASSSGLAYEQYF. The chain recombines TRBV5-6 with TRBJ2-7; 8 bases are shared with TRBD2. J lost 2 bases, V lost 3 bases, and 1 base had no gene match. CDR3 length: 13 amino acids. Germline values: CDR1 SGHDT, CDR2 YYEEEE.

V is TRBV27 and J is TRBJ2-3; no clear D gene. This CDR3 has 13 residues. CDR1 is MNHEY, CDR2 SMNVEV, per germline (reference sequence). The V end was cut by 6 bases, the J end by 4 bases, with 11 bases between. CDR3 region: CASSARWADTQYF. In nucleotides, the CDR3 is TGTGCCAGCAGCGCCCGGTGGGCAGATACGCAGTATTTT.

This clone has just a few counts. V gene TRBV28 combines with J gene TRBJ2-7; D possibly corresponds to TRBD2 (5 bases). Germline CDR1 is MDHEN and CDR2 is SYDVKM. Trimming stripped 2 bases from V and 2 bases from J, with 7 bases between. CDR3 length: 13 residues. This CDR3 reads CASSLRDPYEQYF. The CDR3 DNA reads TGTGCCAGCAGTTTACGGGATCCCTACGAGCAGTACTTC.

The chain has TRBV5-1 and TRBJ2-1; tentatively, D is TRBD2 (6 bases). Germline assignment: CDR1 SGHRS and CDR2 YFSETQ. There are 16 residues in the CDR3. Trimming removed 4 bases from V and 2 bases from J, with 16 bases in between. The CDR3 DNA sequence: TGCGCCAGCAGCCCCTCGAACGGGAGACCCTACAATGAGCAGTTCTTC. It codes for CASSPSNGRPYNEQFF.

The rearrangement uses TRBV11-3 and TRBJ2-6; D unclear. The CDR3 spans 17 residues. The ends were cut back, 1 base at V and 0 bases at J, with 10 bases in the middle. Germline V lookup: CDR1 SGHNT, CDR2 YENEEA. The CDR3 region has the DNA TGTGCCAGCAGCTTAGGGGGATTATTCTCTGGGGCCAACGTCCTGACTTTC. Protein sequence: CASSLGGLFSGANVLTF.

This chain joins TRBV7-3 and TRBJ2-2; tentative D call: TRBD2 (6 bases). The CDR3 has 15 residues. The germline V and J ends were trimmed by 5 bases and 0 bases, with 10 bases remaining between them. Germline V gene data show CDR1 as SGHTA and CDR2 as FQGTGA. CDR3 nucleotide sequence: TGTGCCAGCAGCCATAGCGGTCCGAACACCGGGGAGCTGTTTTTT. Protein: CASSHSGPNTGELFF.

The chain uses TRBV6-5 and TRBJ1-1, with a weak D call TRBD1 (5 bases). The germline V and J ends were trimmed by 5 bases and 4 bases, with 8 bases remaining between them. The CDR3 spans 12 residues. Germline CDR1 is MNHEY and CDR2 is SVGAGI. This CDR3 reads CASSPGGTEAFF. The CDR3 DNA follows: TGTGCCAGCAGTCCCGGGGGCACTGAAGCTTTCTTT.

This clone appeared once. This sequence joins TRBV2 and TRBJ2-7; 9 nucleotides align to TRBD1. Germline values: CDR1 SNHLY, CDR2 FYNNEI. V was clipped by 8 bases and J by 3 bases; unmatched bases: 14. The CDR3 covers 16 residues. This chain's CDR3 is CASSPSGQGIFYEQYF. The DNA for the CDR3 is TGTGCCAGCTCCCCTTCGGGACAGGGAATCTTCTACGAGCAGTACTTC.

The chain recombines TRBV7-2 with TRBJ1-3; D gene unclear. V lost 1 base to trimming and J lost 0 bases, with 10 bases between them. Germline-derived CDR1 and CDR2 are SGHTA and FQGNSA. There are 16 residues in the CDR3. In DNA form, the CDR3 reads TGTGCCAGCAGCTTAGAAATGCTACCCTCTGGAAACACCATATATTTT. Its protein product is CASSLEMLPSGNTIYF. Based on the CDR3 plus reference TRBV7-2 and TRBJ1-3, the full variable domain is GAGVSQSPSNKVTEKGKDVELRCDPISGHTALYWYRQSLGQGLEFLIYFQGNSAPDKSGLPSDRFSAERTGGSVSTLTIQRTQQEDSAVYLCASSLEMLPSGNTIYFGEGSWLTVV.

This chain uses TRBV5-4 with TRBJ2-7; 12 bases map to TRBD2. The CDR3 has 15 amino acids. With V trimmed by 1 base and J by 7 bases, 6 bases remained unmatched. CDR1 is SGHNT and CDR2 is YYREEE in the germline V gene (reference sequence). The CDR3 protein is CASSLRLAGGEEQYF. CDR3 coding DNA: TGTGCCAGCAGCTTGCGGCTAGCGGGAGGGGAAGAGCAGTACTTC.

This sequence joins TRBV5-1 and TRBJ2-7; D is uncertain. Trimming left V 2 bases short and J 2 bases short, with 11 bases between. The CDR3 length is 14 residues. Germline V lookup: CDR1 SGHRS, CDR2 YFSETQ. The CDR3 loop reads CASSFGKGAYEQYF. In DNA, the CDR3 is TGCGCCAGCAGCTTCGGAAAGGGCGCCTACGAGCAGTACTTC.

The genes are TRBV6-5 and TRBJ2-2; D gene ambiguous. This CDR3 region has 14 residues. Germline CDR1 is MNHEY and CDR2 is SVGAGI. With 2 bases removed from V and 4 bases from J, the gap between germline ends came to 8 bases. CDR3 sequence (DNA): TGTGCCAGCAGTTACAAAGGAGCCACCGGGGAGCTGTTTTTT. It is translated as CASSYKGATGELFF.

This clone was observed a single time. V gene TRBV7-2 combines with J gene TRBJ2-5, with D perhaps matching TRBD1 or TRBD2 (5 bases each). V shed 0 bases and J shed 5 bases, with 16 bases lying between them. The CDR3 has 16 amino acids. CDR1 and CDR2 (germline): SGHTA, FQGNSA. The CDR3 is CASSLAGTLGYETQYF. The CDR3 DNA follows: TGTGCCAGCAGCTTAGCGGGGACCCTGGGGTACGAGACCCAGTACTTC. The full variable domain, completed using reference TRBV7-2 and TRBJ2-5, is GAGVSQSPSNKVTEKGKDVELRCDPISGHTALYWYRQSLGQGLEFLIYFQGNSAPDKSGLPSDRFSAERTGGSVSTLTIQRTQQEDSAVYLCASSLAGTLGYETQYFGPGTRLLVL.

CDR3 coding DNA: TGTGCCAGCACCGGGACTAGCTCATACACAGATACGCAGTATTTT. It translates to CASTGTSSYTDTQYF. The J gene is TRBJ2-3, the V gene TRBV6-1, with 9 bases identical to TRBD2. The V gene end was trimmed by 7 bases and the J gene end by 2 bases; junction bases not matched to a gene: 7. The CDR3 loop spans 15 amino acids. The V gene's germline CDR1 is MNHNS and CDR2 SASEGT.